This TCR beta chain is from a study of siplizumab effects on memory and regulatory T cells. Study-wide results and limits: Naive T cells appeared more varied than memory cells and looked like key alloresponse contributors.

Generated by immunoSEQ multiplex PCR, the TCRdb table keeps only in-frame clones and is missing some. Found here are approximately 84,000 clones, around 95% of them singletons; the top ten hold less than 20%. In germline, CDR1 is SGHNT, CDR2 YYREEE (reference sequence). The V end lost 2 bases, the J end lost 1 base, and 17 bases lay between the germline ends. The CDR3 loop spans 17 amino acids. In the case of this clone: Its specificity is unknown.

The chain has TRBV5-4 and TRBJ2-3, with D possibly matching TRBD2 (6 bases). This sequence originates from a human donor in good health. The sequencing sample was made of CD8+ T cells sorted from blood. CDR3 sequence: CASSFHFKGGGTDTQYF. CDR3 DNA: TGTGCCAGCAGCTTTCATTTTAAAGGAGGGGGCACAGATACGCAGTATTTT.